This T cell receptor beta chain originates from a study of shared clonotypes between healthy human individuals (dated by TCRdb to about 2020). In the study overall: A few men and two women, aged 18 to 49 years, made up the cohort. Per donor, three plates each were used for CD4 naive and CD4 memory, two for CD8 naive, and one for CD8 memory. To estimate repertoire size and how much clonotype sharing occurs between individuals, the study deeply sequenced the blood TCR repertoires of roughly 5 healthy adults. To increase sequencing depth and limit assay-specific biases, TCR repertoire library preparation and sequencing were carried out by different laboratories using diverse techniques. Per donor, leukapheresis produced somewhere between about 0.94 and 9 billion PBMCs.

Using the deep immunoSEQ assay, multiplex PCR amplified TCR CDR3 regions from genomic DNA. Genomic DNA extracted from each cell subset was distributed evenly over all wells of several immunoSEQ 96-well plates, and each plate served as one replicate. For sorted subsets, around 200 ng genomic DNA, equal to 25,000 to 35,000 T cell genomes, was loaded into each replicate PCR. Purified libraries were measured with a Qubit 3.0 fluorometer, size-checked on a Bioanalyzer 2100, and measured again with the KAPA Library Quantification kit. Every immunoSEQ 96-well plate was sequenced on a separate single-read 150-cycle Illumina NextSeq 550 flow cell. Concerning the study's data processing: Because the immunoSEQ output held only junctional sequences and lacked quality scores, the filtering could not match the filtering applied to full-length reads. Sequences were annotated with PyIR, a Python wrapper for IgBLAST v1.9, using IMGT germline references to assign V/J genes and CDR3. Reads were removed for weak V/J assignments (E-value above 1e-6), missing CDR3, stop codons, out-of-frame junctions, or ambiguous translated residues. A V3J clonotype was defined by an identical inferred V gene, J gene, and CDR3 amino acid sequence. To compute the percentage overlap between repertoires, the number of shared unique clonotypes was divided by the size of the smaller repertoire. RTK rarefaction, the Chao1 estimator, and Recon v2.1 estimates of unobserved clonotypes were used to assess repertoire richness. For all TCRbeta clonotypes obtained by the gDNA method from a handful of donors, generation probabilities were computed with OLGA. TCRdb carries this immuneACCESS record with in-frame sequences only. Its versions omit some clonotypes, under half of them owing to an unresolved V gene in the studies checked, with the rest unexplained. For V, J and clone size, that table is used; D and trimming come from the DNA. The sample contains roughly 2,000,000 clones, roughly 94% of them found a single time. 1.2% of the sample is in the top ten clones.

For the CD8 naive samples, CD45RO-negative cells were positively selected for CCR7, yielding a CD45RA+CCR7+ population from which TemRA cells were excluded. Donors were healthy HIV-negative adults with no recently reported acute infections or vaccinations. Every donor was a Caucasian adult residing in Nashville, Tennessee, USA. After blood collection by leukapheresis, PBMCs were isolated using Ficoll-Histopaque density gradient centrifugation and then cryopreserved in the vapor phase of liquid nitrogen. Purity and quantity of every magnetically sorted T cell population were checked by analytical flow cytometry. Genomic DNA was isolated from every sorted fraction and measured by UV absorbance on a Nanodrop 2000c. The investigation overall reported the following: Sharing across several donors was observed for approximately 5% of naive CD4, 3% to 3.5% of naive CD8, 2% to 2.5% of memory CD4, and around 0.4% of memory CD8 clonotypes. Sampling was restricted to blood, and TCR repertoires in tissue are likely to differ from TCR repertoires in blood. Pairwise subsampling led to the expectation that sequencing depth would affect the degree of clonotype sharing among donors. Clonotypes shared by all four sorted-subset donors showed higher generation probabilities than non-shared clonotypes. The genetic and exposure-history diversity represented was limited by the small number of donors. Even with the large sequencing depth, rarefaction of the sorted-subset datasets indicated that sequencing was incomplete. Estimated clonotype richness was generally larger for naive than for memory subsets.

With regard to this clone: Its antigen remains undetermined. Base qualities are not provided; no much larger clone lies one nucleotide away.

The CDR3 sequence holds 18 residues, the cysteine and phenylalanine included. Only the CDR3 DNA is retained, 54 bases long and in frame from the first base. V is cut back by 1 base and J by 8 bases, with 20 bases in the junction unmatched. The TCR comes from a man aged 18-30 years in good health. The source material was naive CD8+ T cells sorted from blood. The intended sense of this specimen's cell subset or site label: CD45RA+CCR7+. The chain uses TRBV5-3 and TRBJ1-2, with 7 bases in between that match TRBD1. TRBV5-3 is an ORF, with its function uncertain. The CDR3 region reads CARSLTGAPVINPRGYTF. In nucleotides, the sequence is TGTGCCAGAAGCTTGACAGGGGCCCCAGTTATCAACCCCCGCGGCTACACCTTC.